A single sample is the source of the 5 T cell receptor beta chains below, sequenced in a study of T cell repertoires in cytomegalovirus infection. No antigens are known for them. Via MiXCR, TCRdb re-called the reads, giving one row per CDR3 protein. Here the sample spans about 100,000 distinct CDR3 sequences, 25% to 30% being singletons. The input for sequencing was CD8+ T cells from cultured PBMCs, taken from culture after CMV antigen stimulation. All receptors derive from a human donor in good health (CMV status not recorded). Some clones in this sample may be carry-over from other donors' samples.

The chain uses TRBV12-3 or TRBV12-4 and TRBJ1-6; D might be TRBD1 (6 bases). The CDR3 is 16 residues long. V shed 1 base and J shed 9 bases, with 16 bases lying between them. CDR3 loop: CASSLGPTGIGSPLHF. In nucleotides, the CDR3 is TGTGCCAGCAGTTTAGGGCCCACAGGGATTGGTTCACCCCTCCACTTT.

In this sample, this clonotype turned up a few times. The chain uses TRBV9 and TRBJ1-6, with D tentatively TRBD1 (5 bases). CDR1 and CDR2 from the germline V gene are SGDLS and YYNGEE. The CDR3 consists of 16 residues. V lost 4 bases and J 7 bases, leaving 18 bases between the germline ends. The CDR3 is CASSPRGTAKNSPLHF. DNA for the CDR3: TGTGCCAGCAGCCCCCGGGGGACGGCCAAGAATTCACCCCTCCACTTT. The whole variable domain, filled in from reference TRBV9 and TRBJ1-6, reads DSGVTQTPKHLITATGQRVTLRCSPRSGDLSVYWYQQSLDQGLQFLIQYYNGEERAKGNILERFSAQQFPDLHSELNLSSLELGDSALYFCASSPRGTAKNSPLHFGNGTRLTVT.

This clonotype was seen ten or more times. The J gene is TRBJ2-3, the V gene TRBV11-2; 9 bases match TRBD2. The CDR3 contains 18 residues. Germline values: CDR1 SGHAT, CDR2 FQNNGV. V lost 6 bases, J lost 3 bases, and 16 bases stayed unmatched. The CDR3 DNA reads as TGTGCCAGCAGACGTATCCCAATTAGCGGGGGCAGGACAGATACGCAGTATTTT. As protein: CASRRIPISGGRTDTQYF.

To note about this clonotype: This could be a read error, since a much larger clone is one nucleotide away. This chain links TRBV7-6 with TRBJ2-7; 7 bases are a match to TRBD2. This CDR3 is built from 14 residues. Germline lookup yields CDR1 SGHVS and CDR2 FNYEAQ. This chain's CDR3 is CASSSPGLPYVQYF. The CDR3 DNA is TGTGCCAGCAGCTCTCCGGGACTACCTTACGTGCAGTACTTC.

The chain couples TRBV19 to TRBJ2-3, with a weak D call TRBD2 (6 bases). Per germline, CDR1 LNHDA and CDR2 SQIVND (reference sequence). The CDR3 is 15 amino acids. The V end lost 4 bases, the J end lost 3 bases, and 14 bases lay between the germline ends. The CDR3 here is CASSTWIGGTDTQYF. CDR3 bases: TGTGCCAGTAGTACGTGGATTGGGGGGACAGATACGCAGTATTTT.